The 2 T cell receptor beta chains reported below all come from one sample, sequenced in a study of OX40 agonist ivuxolimab in advanced cancers. Here immunoSEQ multiplex PCR was the method, and the copy in TCRdb shows in-frame clones only, minus some. The table shows roughly 84,000 clones, with 81% occurring only once. This specimen consisted of CD4+ or CD8+ T cells sorted from blood, obtained in a trial of the OX40 agonist ivuxolimab. Receptors originate from an adult with an advanced solid tumor such as melanoma, head and neck, liver or kidney cancer.

The CDR3 loop reads CASATTGGAYGYTF. The CDR3 nucleotides are TGCGCCAGCGCGACTACGGGAGGGGCCTATGGCTACACCTTC. The chain combines TRBV4-1 with TRBJ1-2, with D tentatively TRBD1 (5 bases). Trimming took 8 bases from V and 4 from J, leaving 17 bases between them. The CDR3 contains 14 residues. Germline V gives CDR1 MGHRA, CDR2 YSYEKL.

The chain recombines TRBV5-1 with TRBJ2-7; 8 bases map to TRBD1. Germline V lookup: CDR1 SGHRS, CDR2 YFSETQ. V lost 0 bases to trimming and J lost 2 bases; unmatched junction nucleotides: 4. The CDR3 sequence is 15 residues long. CDR3 bases: TGCGCCAGCAGCTTGGGATGGACAGGGACCTACGAGCAGTACTTC. Protein: CASSLGWTGTYEQYF.